This T cell receptor (beta chain) was identified during a study of OX40 agonist ivuxolimab in advanced cancers. As for the study in general: Patients were treated with intravenous ivuxolimab, dosed at 0.01 to 10 mg/kg and infused every 2 weeks.

The sampling schedule covered blood at baseline, cycle 4 day 1, and cycle 7 day 1. TCRdb's copy holds only in-frame clones and misses some; the assay was immunoSEQ multiplex PCR. The table records 80,000 or so clones, approximately 94% of them present only once. The study's findings and limits: Normalized T-cell clonal expansion was also low in some nonresponders. At 0.1 to 3.0 mg/kg and by week 6, CD4+ and CD8+ T cells in the blood had expanded clonally.

CDR3 length: 18 residues. Germline-derived CDR1 and CDR2 are SGHVS and FNYEAQ. V shed 2 bases, J shed 2 bases, and the junction held 9 bases outside the gene matches. As regards this clone: Antigen specificity is unknown.

V usage is TRBV7-6 and J usage is TRBJ1-4, with 9 bases fitting TRBD1. This receptor was identified in an adult with an advanced solid tumor such as melanoma, head and neck, liver or kidney cancer. This specimen consisted of CD4+ or CD8+ T cells sorted from blood, obtained in a trial of the OX40 agonist ivuxolimab. The CDR3 loop reads CASSLKGPGTGTNEKLFF. The CDR3, as DNA: TGTGCCAGCAGCTTAAAGGGACCGGGGACAGGGACTAATGAAAAACTGTTTTTT.